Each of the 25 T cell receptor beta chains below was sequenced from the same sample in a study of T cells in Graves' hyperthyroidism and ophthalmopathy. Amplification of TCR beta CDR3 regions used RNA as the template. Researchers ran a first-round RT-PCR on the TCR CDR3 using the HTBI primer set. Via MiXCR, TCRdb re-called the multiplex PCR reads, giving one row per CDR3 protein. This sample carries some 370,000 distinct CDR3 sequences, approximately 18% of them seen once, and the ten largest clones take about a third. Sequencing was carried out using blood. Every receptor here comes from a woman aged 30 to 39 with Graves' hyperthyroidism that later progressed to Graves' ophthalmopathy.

As DNA, the CDR3 is TGCAGTGCTGAGGGACTAGCGGGGCAAACCTACTCCTACAATGAGCAGTTCTTC. Residues: CSAEGLAGQTYSYNEQFF. J is TRBJ2-1 and V is TRBV20-1; 13 positions agree with TRBD2. CDR1 is DFQATT and CDR2 is SNEGSKA in the germline V gene (reference sequence). V trimming: 5 bases; J trimming: 0 bases; junction bases outside the gene matches: 10. The CDR3 runs 18 residues.

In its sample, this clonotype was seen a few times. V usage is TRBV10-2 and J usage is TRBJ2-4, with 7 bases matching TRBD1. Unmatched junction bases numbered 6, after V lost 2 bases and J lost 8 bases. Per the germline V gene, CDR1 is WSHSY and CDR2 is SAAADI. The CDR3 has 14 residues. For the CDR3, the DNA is TGCGCCAGCAGTGAGACAGGGGAAGGGGACATTCAGTACTTC. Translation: CASSETGEGDIQYF.

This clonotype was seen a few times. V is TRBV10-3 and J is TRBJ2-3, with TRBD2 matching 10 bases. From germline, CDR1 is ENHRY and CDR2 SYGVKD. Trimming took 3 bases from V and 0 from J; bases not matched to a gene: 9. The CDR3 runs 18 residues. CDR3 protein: CAISDLAGGPSSTDTQYF. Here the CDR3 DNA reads TGTGCCATCAGTGACTTAGCGGGAGGTCCTTCTAGCACAGATACGCAGTATTTT.

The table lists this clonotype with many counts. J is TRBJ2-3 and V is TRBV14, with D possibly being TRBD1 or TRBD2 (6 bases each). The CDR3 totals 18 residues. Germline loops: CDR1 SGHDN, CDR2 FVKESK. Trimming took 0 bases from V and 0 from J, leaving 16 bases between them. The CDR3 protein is CASSQDRLARGSTDTQYF. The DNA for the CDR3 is TGTGCCAGCAGCCAAGATCGTCTAGCGAGGGGGAGCACAGATACGCAGTATTTT.

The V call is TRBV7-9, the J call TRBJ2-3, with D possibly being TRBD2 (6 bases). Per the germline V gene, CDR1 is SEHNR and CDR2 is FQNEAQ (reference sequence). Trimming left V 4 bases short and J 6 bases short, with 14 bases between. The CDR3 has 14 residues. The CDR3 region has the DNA TGTGCCAGCAGCTGGGACTCCCGGATGGATACGCAGTATTTT. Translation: CASSWDSRMDTQYF. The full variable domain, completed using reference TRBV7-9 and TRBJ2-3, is DTGVSQNPRHKITKRGQNVTFRCDPISEHNRLYWYRQTLGQGPEFLTYFQNEAQLEKSRLLSDRFSAERPKGSFSTLEIQRTEQGDSAMYLCASSWDSRMDTQYFGPGTRLTVL.

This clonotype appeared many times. The CDR3 protein is CATSDSTVQETQYF. As DNA, the CDR3 is TGTGCCACCAGTGATTCGACCGTCCAAGAGACCCAGTACTTC. This chain joins TRBV24-1 and TRBJ2-5; D not resolved. This CDR3 has 14 residues. Trimming shortened V by 2 bases and J by 1 base, and 7 bases separated the two germline ends. CDR1 is KGHDR, CDR2 SFDVKD, per germline.

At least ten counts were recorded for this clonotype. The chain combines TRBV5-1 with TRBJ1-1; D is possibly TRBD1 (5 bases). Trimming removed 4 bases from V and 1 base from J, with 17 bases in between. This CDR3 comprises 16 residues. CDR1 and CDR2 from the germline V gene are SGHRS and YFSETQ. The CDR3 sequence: CASSPPRGGSNTEAFF. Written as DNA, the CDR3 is TGCGCCAGCAGCCCACCTCGGGGCGGGTCGAACACTGAAGCTTTCTTT.

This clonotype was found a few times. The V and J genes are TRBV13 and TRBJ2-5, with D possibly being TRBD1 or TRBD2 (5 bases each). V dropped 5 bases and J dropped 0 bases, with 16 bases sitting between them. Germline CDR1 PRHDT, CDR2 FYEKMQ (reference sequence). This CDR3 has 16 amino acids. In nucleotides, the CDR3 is TGTGCCAGCAGCGGTTCCCGAGGGGAGTACCAAGAGACCCAGTACTTC. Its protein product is CASSGSRGEYQETQYF.

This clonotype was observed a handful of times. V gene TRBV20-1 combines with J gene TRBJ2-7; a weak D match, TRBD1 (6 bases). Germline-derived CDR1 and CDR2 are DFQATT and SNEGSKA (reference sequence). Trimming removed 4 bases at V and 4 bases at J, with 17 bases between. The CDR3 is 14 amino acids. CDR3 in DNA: TGCAGTGCTAATGGGACAATTTCGAAATACGAGCAGTACTTC. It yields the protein CSANGTISKYEQYF.

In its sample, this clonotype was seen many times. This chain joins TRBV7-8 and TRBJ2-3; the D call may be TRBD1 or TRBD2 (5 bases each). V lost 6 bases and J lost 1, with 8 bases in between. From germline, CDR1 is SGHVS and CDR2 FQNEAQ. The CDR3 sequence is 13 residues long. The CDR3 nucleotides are TGTGCCAGCAGTCGGGGACGCACAGATACGCAGTATTTT. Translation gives CASSRGRTDTQYF.

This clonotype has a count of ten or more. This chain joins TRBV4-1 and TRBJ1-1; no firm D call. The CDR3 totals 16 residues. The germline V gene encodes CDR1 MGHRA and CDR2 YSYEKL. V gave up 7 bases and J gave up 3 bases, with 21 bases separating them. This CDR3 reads CASTLTPAVEDTEAFF. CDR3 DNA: TGCGCCAGCACCCTCACACCCGCGGTGGAGGACACTGAAGCTTTCTTT.

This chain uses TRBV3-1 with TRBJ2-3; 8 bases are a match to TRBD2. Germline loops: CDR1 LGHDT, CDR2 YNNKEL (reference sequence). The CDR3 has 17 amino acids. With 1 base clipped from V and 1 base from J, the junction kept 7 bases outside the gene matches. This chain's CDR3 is CASSQGIGGAGTDTQYF. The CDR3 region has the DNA TGTGCCAGCAGCCAAGGCATCGGGGGGGCCGGCACAGATACGCAGTATTTT.

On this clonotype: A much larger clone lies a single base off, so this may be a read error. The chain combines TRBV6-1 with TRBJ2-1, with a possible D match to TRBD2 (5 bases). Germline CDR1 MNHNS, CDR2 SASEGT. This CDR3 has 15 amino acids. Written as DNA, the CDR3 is TGTGCCAGCAGTGAATGGGAGACACAATACAATGGGCAGTTCTTC. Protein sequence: CASSEWETQYNGQFF.

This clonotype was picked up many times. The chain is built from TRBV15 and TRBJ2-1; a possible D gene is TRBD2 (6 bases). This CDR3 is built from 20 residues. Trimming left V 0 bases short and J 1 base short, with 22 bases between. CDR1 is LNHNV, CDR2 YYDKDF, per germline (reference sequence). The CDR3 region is CATSRDLGAGRSFSYNEQFF. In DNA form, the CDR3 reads TGTGCCACCAGCAGAGATCTTGGGGCGGGGCGTAGTTTTTCCTACAATGAGCAGTTCTTC.

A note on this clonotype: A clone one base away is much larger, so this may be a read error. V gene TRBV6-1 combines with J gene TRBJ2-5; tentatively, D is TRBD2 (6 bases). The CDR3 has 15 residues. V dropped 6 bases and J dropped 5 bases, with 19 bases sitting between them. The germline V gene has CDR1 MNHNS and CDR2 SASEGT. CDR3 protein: CASRDPTGVGETQYF. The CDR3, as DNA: TGTGCCAGCAGGGACCCTACGGGGGTTGGGGAGACCCAGTACTTC.

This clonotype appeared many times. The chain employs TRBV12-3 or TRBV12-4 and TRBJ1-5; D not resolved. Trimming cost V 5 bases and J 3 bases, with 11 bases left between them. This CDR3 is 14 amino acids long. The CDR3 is CASSPRTDNQPQHF. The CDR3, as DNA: TGTGCCAGCAGTCCCCGGACGGACAATCAGCCCCAGCATTTT.

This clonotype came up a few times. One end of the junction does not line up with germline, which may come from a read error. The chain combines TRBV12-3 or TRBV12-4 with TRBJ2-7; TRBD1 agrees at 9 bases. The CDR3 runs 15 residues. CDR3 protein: CASSPAPGQGYEQYF. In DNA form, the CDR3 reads TGCGCCAGCAGCCCAGCCCCGGGACAGGGCTACGAGCAGTACTTC.

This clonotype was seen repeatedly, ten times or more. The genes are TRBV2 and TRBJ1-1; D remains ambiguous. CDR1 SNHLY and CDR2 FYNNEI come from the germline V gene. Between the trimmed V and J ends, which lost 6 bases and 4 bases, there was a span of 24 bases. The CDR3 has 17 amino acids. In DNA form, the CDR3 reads TGTGCCAGCAGGATTCATGCGGTCGGGCAGGCAAGCACTGAAGCTTTCTTT. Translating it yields CASRIHAVGQASTEAFF.

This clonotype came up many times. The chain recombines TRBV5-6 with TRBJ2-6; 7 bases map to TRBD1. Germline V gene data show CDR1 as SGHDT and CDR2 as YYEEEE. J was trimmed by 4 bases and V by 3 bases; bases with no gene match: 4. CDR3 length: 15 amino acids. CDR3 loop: CASSSTGSGANVLTF. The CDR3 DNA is TGTGCCAGCAGCTCGACAGGGTCCGGGGCCAACGTCCTGACTTTC. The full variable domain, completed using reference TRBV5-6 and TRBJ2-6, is DAGVTQSPTHLIKTRGQQVTLRCSPKSGHDTVSWYQQALGQGPQFIFQYYEEEERQRGNFPDRFSGHQFPNYSSELNVNALLLGDSALYLCASSSTGSGANVLTFGAGSRLTVL.

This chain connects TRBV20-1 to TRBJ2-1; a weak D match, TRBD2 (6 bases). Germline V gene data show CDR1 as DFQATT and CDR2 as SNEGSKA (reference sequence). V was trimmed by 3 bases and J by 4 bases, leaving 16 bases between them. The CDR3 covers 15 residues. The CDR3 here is CSASNRLANYNEQFF. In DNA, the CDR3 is TGCAGTGCTAGTAATCGGCTAGCGAATTACAATGAGCAGTTCTTC.

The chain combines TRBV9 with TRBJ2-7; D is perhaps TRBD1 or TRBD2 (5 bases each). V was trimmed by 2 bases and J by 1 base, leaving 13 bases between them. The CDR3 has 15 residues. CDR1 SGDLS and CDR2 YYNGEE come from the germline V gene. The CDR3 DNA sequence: TGTGCCAGCAGCGTGAGGGACGGACCGTCCTACGAGCAGTACTTC. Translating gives CASSVRDGPSYEQYF.

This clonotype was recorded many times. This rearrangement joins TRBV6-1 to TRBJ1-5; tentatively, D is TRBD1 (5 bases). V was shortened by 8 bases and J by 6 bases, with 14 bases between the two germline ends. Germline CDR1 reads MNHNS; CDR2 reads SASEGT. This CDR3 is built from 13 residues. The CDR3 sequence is CASGQGSGQPQHF. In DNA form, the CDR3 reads TGTGCCAGCGGTCAGGGATCCGGTCAGCCCCAGCATTTT.

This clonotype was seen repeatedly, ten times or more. The CDR3 sequence is CASSLAAGQNYGYTF. The DNA of the CDR3 is TGTGCCAGCAGTTTAGCGGCGGGACAAAACTATGGCTACACCTTC. The chain carries TRBV27 and TRBJ1-2, with TRBD1 as a possible D gene (6 bases). From germline, CDR1 is MNHEY and CDR2 SMNVEV (reference sequence). The ends were cut back, 2 bases at V and 2 bases at J, with 12 bases in the middle. This CDR3 is built from 15 residues.

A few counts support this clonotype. The CDR3 bases are TGTGCCACCAGTGACGCGGGGGGGCAGGTCCGTCCGTATTTT. It is translated as CATSDAGGQVRPYF. The V and J genes are TRBV24-1 and TRBJ2-3, with 9 bases identical to TRBD2. The CDR3 is 14 amino acids. The germline V gene encodes CDR1 KGHDR and CDR2 SFDVKD. V was pared by 4 bases and J by 14 bases, with 12 bases of the junction left unmatched.

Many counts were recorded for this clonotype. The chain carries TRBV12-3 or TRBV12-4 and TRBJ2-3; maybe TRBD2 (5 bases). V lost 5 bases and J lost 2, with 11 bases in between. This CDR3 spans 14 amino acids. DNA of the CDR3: TGTGCCAGCAGTGACTACGGCTTCACAGATACGCAGTATTTT. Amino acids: CASSDYGFTDTQYF.